Sequencing of this T cell receptor beta chain was carried out in a study of tumor-infiltrating lymphocytes in primary liver carcinoma (dated by TCRdb to about 2017). Some background on the complete study: Roughly five patients with histopathologically diagnosed primary liver carcinoma underwent surgical resection in China between late 2015 and March 2016. Of the five patients, three men and two women aged 30 to 69 years, four had hepatocellular carcinoma and one had combined HCC and intrahepatic cholangiocarcinoma. The five patients had tumors staged T1-T3 N0M0, with maximum diameters ranging from about 4.2 to 10 cm. Roughly 3.65 to 7.5 million productive TCRbeta reads were obtained per sample, and no significant difference in read depth was found between tissue types. TCRbeta repertoire sequencing, expression microarrays and whole-exome sequencing were combined in the study across five regions of each liver tumor, with adjacent normal tissue and blood also included. A total of 35 or so specimens from 5 patients underwent TCRbeta repertoire sequencing, comprising about 25 tumor regions, 5 adjacent noncancerous liver tissues and 5 peripheral blood samples. High reproducibility was observed for the technical replicate repertoires, with mean shared-clone rates approximately 0.9 and correlation coefficients above 0.98.

For this clonotype: The antigen it binds to is not known. Sequence at one end of the junction differs from germline and may be a read error.

General findings and caveats noted by the study authors: Only the TCR beta chain was sequenced, which likely underestimates true repertoire diversity because unpaired alpha chains were not captured. Bulk unsorted samples precluded comparing CD4+ and CD8+ T cell repertoires. Compared with blood, tumors had a significantly larger share of the repertoire taken up by the top 250 clones (p = 0.039). Repertoire overlap was higher between tumor regions (mean approximately 36%) than tumor-adjacent (around 17%) or tumor-blood (approximately 15%) pairs, consistent with antigen-driven expansion. The study included only four to six patients, and the authors note findings should be validated in a larger study.

Blood RNA was extracted from unsorted whole blood with TRIzol reagent; germline DNA came from the DNeasy Blood & Tissue kit. At the time of sampling, the patients had chronic HBV infection and had not received any treatment. Four milliliters of peripheral blood were collected into K2EDTA tubes before surgery. Using a constant-region primer and ProtoScript II reverse transcriptase, TCRbeta-specific cDNA was reverse-transcribed from about 460 ng total RNA. Three nested multiplex PCR rounds, following a slightly modified ARM-PCR procedure, were used to build the TCRbeta libraries. Each of the first two PCR rounds ran for approximately 10 cycles using multiplex TRBV1-TRBV30 forward primers together with a Cbeta reverse primer. Sample barcodes and Illumina adapters were attached in a final 25-cycle PCR using Deep VentR polymerase. Amplicons of 200-500 bp were gel-purified with a QIAquick gel extraction kit before sequencing. An Illumina HiSeq 2500 was used to sequence the TCRbeta amplicons, generating 250-bp paired-end reads. The authors processed their data as follows. Quality trimming of reads was performed with Trimmomatic v0.33, and paired reads were merged with FLASH v1.2.11 so that full CDR3 sequences could be recovered. V, D and J germline segments were assigned to the rearranged TCRbeta sequences by MiGEC v1.2.1b. Clonotype statistics and Shannon-Wiener diversity indices were calculated with VDJtools v1.0.0. Except for diversity analysis, only the 250 most abundant clonotypes of each sample were used in subsequent analyses to reduce sampling bias. TCRdb redid the processing of the public reads, applying fastp at Q25 and MiXCR, and retained in-frame beta chains. Rows are unified per CDR3 protein, each entry keeping the most common DNA and genes. Here the V and J calls rest on TCRdb's processing, not on the authors' analysis. The sample table shows some 190,000 distinct CDR3 sequences, and 50% to 75% are seen once. Approximately 67% of the sample is in the top ten clones.

The CDR3 goes from the cysteine to the phenylalanine over 13 residues. Only the CDR3 portion is preserved as DNA: 39 bases, with reading frame beginning at the first base. CDR1 and CDR2, looked up from the germline V gene, are SGHAT and FQNNGV. This sequence was found in a man aged 35 to 55 with primary liver carcinoma and hepatitis B virus infection. The chain is made from TRBV11-2 and TRBJ2-2; 5 matching bases give a weak D call of TRBD2. The sequenced material came from peripheral blood. CDR3 protein: CGSRGWSAGELFF. The DNA sequence is TGTGGCAGCAGAGGGTGGTCAGCCGGGGAGCTGTTTTTT. The full variable domain, with segments outside the CDR3 supplied by the reference TRBV11-2 and TRBJ2-2 proteins, appears as EAGVAQSPRYKIIEKRQSVAFWCNPISGHATLYWYQQILGQGPKLLIQFQNNGVVDDSQLPKDRFSAERLKGVDSTLKIQPAKLEDSAVYLCGSRGWSAGELFFGEGSRLTVL.